This T cell receptor beta chain originates from a study of shared clonotypes between healthy human individuals. The assay was run at deep level. Source study methods: Junction-only immunoSEQ data arrived without quality scores, meaning filtering differed. Assay: immunoSEQ multiplex PCR; the TCRdb copy retains only in-frame clones and omits some. V and J calls and clone size follow that table, whereas D and trimming were derived from the DNA. The sample records some 530,000 clones, around four fifths being singletons. Of note for this clone: Its matching antigen is unknown.

J gave up 6 bases and V 5 bases, and 8 bases lay outside the gene matches. Per the germline V gene, CDR1 is SEHNR and CDR2 is FQNEAQ (reference sequence). The CDR3 is made up of 15 amino acids. Study-wide results and caveats: Sharing of clonotypes among donors was expected to vary with sequencing depth.

The specimen sequenced was PBMCs. The sequence derives from a woman aged 40-49 years in good health. Some clones in this sample may be carry-over from other donors' samples. V gene TRBV7-9 combines with J gene TRBJ2-2, with 8 bases that match TRBD2. The CDR3 sequence: CASSPPGLAAGELFF. CDR3 in DNA: TGTGCCAGCAGCCCTCCCGGACTAGCCGCCGGGGAGCTGTTTTTT.